This T cell receptor (beta chain) was retrieved from a study of TIL therapy for anti-PD-1-resistant metastatic lung cancer (dated by TCRdb to the early 2020s). General notes on the study: Before any PD-1/PD-L1 blockade was given, tumors were harvested, nivolumab was then administered, and patients who progressed went on to receive lymphodepletion, an infusion of expanded TIL, and IL-2. Most of the cohort had lung adenocarcinoma, including a handful of EGFR-mutant tumors and two ALK-rearranged tumors, and half of the patients were either current or former smokers. Tumor and peripheral blood T cell receptor beta sequencing was used to track clonotypes across tumor, expanded TIL product and serial blood samples. Enrolled patients had a median age of around 51 years (range 38-75) and a median tumor PD-L1 proportion score of under 7%. A median non-synonymous tumor mutation burden of about 1.5 mutations per megabase was determined across the cohort by whole-exome sequencing.

The immunoSEQ v3 hsTCRB kit was used to amplify TCR beta CDR3 regions from genomic DNA through bias-controlled multiplex PCR. An Illumina NextSeq 500 was used to sequence the TCR libraries, reaching some 2 million read pairs at survey level or 5-6 million at deep level. As for the original processing: Clonality was reported by immunoSEQ Analyzer software, which also assigned V, D and J genes and filtered out non-productive sequences. Repertoires were compared by productive Simpson clonality and by the Morisita overlap index of productive TRB rearrangements between infused TIL and blood. For each clone in blood, the absolute clonotype count was estimated by multiplying the lymphocyte count by the CD3+ fraction and by the clone's productive frequency. The immuneACCESS repertoire file appears here via TCRdb, limited to in-frame rearrangements. These files lack a portion of the clones; in checked studies, under half of the deficit traces to unresolved V genes, and the cause of the others is not known. That table gives V, J and clone size, and the DNA gave D and trimming. A total of 55,000 to 60,000 clones appear in this sample, 73% of them only once. The top ten clones comprise 1.5% to 2% of the sample.

What the time point label conveys for this sample: pre-treatment sample, taken before nivolumab and TIL therapy. A phase I trial run at two centers enrolled adults with stage 4 NSCLC between 2017 and 2020. The samples were obtained from a phase I trial that was single-arm and open-label and tested tumor-infiltrating lymphocyte therapy combined with nivolumab in advanced non-small cell lung cancer. Blood mononuclear cells from EDTA tubes were isolated by Ficoll gradient, snap-frozen as pellets, and DNA was extracted with a Qiagen mini-prep kit. This clone appeared a few times. What antigen it recognizes has not been identified. Base qualities are not at hand, and no much larger clone is one base apart. Broader findings and caveats from the paper: The study protocol defined all tumor marker inferences as exploratory. Generalizability was limited because the cohort was highly selected, with more treatment-naive, never-smoker and oncogene-addicted patients included than is typical. Clonotypes from the infused TIL partially replaced the baseline peripheral repertoire and then declined over months, and persistence showed no apparent association with response.

This sequence was found in a person between 30 and 80 years old with non-small cell lung cancer. The specimen comprised blood, sampled at baseline.

The bases are TGTGCCCGGCAAGGGGAGGAGAACACCGGGGAGCTGTTTTTT. It encodes CARQGEENTGELFF. The rearrangement combines TRBV2 with TRBJ2-2; D gene: possibly TRBD2, on 6 matching bases. Including the terminal cysteine and phenylalanine, the CDR3 comprises 14 residues. Here the CDR3 DNA is all that survives: 42 bases in frame from base 1. Looking up the germline V gene yields CDR1 SNHLY and CDR2 FYNNEI. V is pared back by 11 bases and J by 1 base, with 14 bases lying between the germline termini.